What follows is one T cell receptor beta chain and its context. This entry belongs to a study of patients and donors after allogeneic stem cell transplantation. This CDR3 has 15 residues. With 2 bases clipped from V and 5 bases from J, the junction kept 4 bases outside the gene matches. CDR1 and CDR2 (germline): MNHEY, SMNVEV (reference sequence). TCRdb itself ran the RT-PCR reads through MiXCR, one entry per CDR3 protein. The sample shows hundreds of thousands of distinct CDR3 sequences, 16% of them seen only once. Specimen: blood, either unsorted or a sorted T cell fraction (not recorded which). J is TRBJ2-1 and V is TRBV27; 9 nucleotides agree with TRBD2. This TCR was recovered from a human donor who was either an allogeneic HSCT recipient or a stem cell or donor lymphocyte infusion donor (not recorded which). It is not recorded whose cells these are; they may come from a transplant donor. CDR3 in amino acids: CASSLSGLANNEQFF. In DNA, the CDR3 is TGTGCCAGCAGTTTAAGTGGACTAGCGAACAATGAGCAGTTCTTC.